This T cell receptor beta chain is from a study of OX40 agonist ivuxolimab in advanced cancers. Trimming stripped 6 bases from V and 4 bases from J, with 18 bases between. The germline V gene has CDR1 MNHNS and CDR2 SASEGT. This CDR3 is 15 amino acids long. Here immunoSEQ multiplex PCR was the method, and the copy in TCRdb shows in-frame clones only, minus some. The sample contains roughly 90,000 clones, around 90% of which appear only once. The chain has TRBV6-1 and TRBJ1-1; D remains ambiguous. The clonotype was recovered from an adult with an advanced solid tumor such as melanoma, head and neck, liver or kidney cancer. The input for sequencing was CD4+ or CD8+ T cells sorted from blood, taken in a trial of the OX40 agonist ivuxolimab. In DNA, the CDR3 is TGTGCCAGCAGATCCTCGACGGGGTGGGGCACTGAAGCTTTCTTT. It translates to CASRSSTGWGTEAFF.